These 7 T cell receptor beta chains were all obtained from the same sample, sequenced in a study of control samples from healthy donors and cancer patients (dated by TCRdb to 2020 to 2022). Libraries were prepared through the immunoSEQ multiplex PCR assay. TCRdb retrieved this table from immuneACCESS and kept in-frame rearrangements only. Not all clones are present; in checked studies, unresolved V genes account for under half, and no reason is known for the remainder. The sample table contains some 150,000 clones; only one count was recorded for around 90% of them. The ten most abundant clones make up approximately 3% of the sample. Material for sequencing was blood. The receptors shown here come from a man younger than 40 in good health.

The chain combines TRBV3-1 (or the pseudogene TRBV3-2) with TRBJ2-2; 15 positions match TRBD2. Germline CDR1 and CDR2: LGHDT and YNNKEL (reference sequence). This CDR3 has 19 residues. The V segment lost 4 bases and the J segment 1 base; nucleotides outside the gene matches: 7. The CDR3 sequence: CASSLRTSGGARNTGELFF. In DNA form, the CDR3 reads TGTGCCAGCAGCCTCCGGACTAGCGGGGGGGCCCGGAACACCGGGGAGCTGTTTTTT.

The chain employs TRBV7-9 and TRBJ2-1; 8 bases map to TRBD2. The germline CDR1 and CDR2 sequences are SEHNR and FQNEAQ (reference sequence). The CDR3 contains 17 residues. J lost 4 bases, V lost 1 base, and 9 bases had no gene match. CDR3 residues: CASSLESAGGYYNEQFF. As DNA, the CDR3 is TGTGCCAGCAGCTTAGAATCGGCGGGGGGCTATTACAATGAGCAGTTCTTC.

The gene calls are TRBV7-3 and TRBJ1-1, with a weak D call TRBD1 (6 bases). This CDR3 is built from 13 residues. The V gene's germline CDR1 is SGHTA and CDR2 FQGTGA. The V gene lost 4 bases and the J gene lost 7 bases, with 13 bases spanning the gap. CDR3 DNA: TGTGCCAGCAGCTCAGGGGTTAGTAGTGAAGCTTTCTTT. Its translation: CASSSGVSSEAFF.

The gene calls are TRBV28 and TRBJ1-5; D call uncertain. CDR1 MDHEN and CDR2 SYDVKM come from the germline V gene. Trimming pared 3 bases from V and 6 bases from J, leaving 15 bases between. The CDR3 runs to 15 residues. In nucleotides, the CDR3 is TGTGCCAGCAGTTTGCCCGGGATCACAACTCAGCCCCAGCATTTT. Translated, it gives CASSLPGITTQPQHF.

The chain recombines TRBV5-5 with TRBJ2-2; maybe TRBD2 (7 bases). V gave up 1 base and J gave up 5 bases, with 12 bases separating them. Per germline, CDR1 SGHKS and CDR2 YYEKEE (reference sequence). The CDR3 totals 15 residues. CDR3 sequence reads: CASSLRGAGTGELFF. DNA for the CDR3: TGTGCCAGCAGCTTGCGGGGGGCGGGAACCGGGGAGCTGTTTTTT.

The chain has TRBV5-1 and TRBJ1-2; weak D call: TRBD1 (6 bases). Germline CDR1 is SGHRS and CDR2 is YFSETQ. The V end lost 7 bases, the J end lost 5 bases, and 9 bases lay between the germline ends. The CDR3 has 11 residues. The CDR3 region has the DNA TGCGCCAGCGGCACAGGGTATGGCTACACCTTC. Residues: CASGTGYGYTF.

The chain links TRBV5-1 to TRBJ1-1; 9 bases are a match to TRBD1. V shed 2 bases, J shed 10 bases, and the junction held 12 bases outside the gene matches. CDR3 size: 15 residues. Germline V gene data show CDR1 as SGHRS and CDR2 as YFSETQ. CDR3 nucleotides: TGCGCCAGCAGCTTAACCACGGGGACAGGGCGGGGAGCTTTCTTT. Translation gives CASSLTTGTGRGAFF.